Presented here are 5 T cell receptor beta chains from one specimen sequenced in a study of shared clonotypes between healthy human individuals. Here immunoSEQ multiplex PCR was the method, and the copy in TCRdb shows in-frame clones only, minus some. The data show some 1,100,000 clones, around 82% seen once. The sample taken for sequencing was memory CD4+ T cells from PBMCs. As to subset: CD45RA-negative fraction. All receptors come from a man younger than 30 in good health. Some clones in this sample may be carry-over from other donors' samples.

The V and J genes are TRBV6-5 and TRBJ1-5; 7 nucleotides line up with TRBD1. CDR1 and CDR2 (germline): MNHEY, SVGAGI. V trimming: 4 bases; J trimming: 4 bases; junction bases outside the gene matches: 1. The CDR3 spans 13 residues. The CDR3 DNA sequence: TGTGCCAGCAGTTTGGGACAGAATCAGCCCCAGCATTTT. Translated, it gives CASSLGQNQPQHF.

Only one count was recorded for this clone. The sample contains more than one DNA sequence encoding this CDR3. The V and J genes are TRBV28 and TRBJ2-7, with a tentative D call TRBD1 (5 bases). The CDR3 length is 12 residues. Deletions cut 4 bases from V and 2 bases from J, with 6 bases between. CDR1 and CDR2 (germline): MDHEN, SYDVKM. Here the CDR3 reads CASSSGTYEQYF. The CDR3 coding sequence is TGTGCCAGCAGTTCAGGGACCTACGAGCAGTACTTC. The variable domain in full, with the rest retrieved from reference TRBV28 and TRBJ2-7, is DVKVTQSSRYLVKRTGEKVFLECVQDMDHENMFWYRQDPGLGLRLIYFSYDVKMKEKGDIPEGYSVSREKKERFSLILESASTNQTSMYLCASSSGTYEQYFGPGTRLTVT.

The chain couples TRBV7-3 to TRBJ2-1, with TRBD1 identical over 8 bases. This CDR3 spans 16 amino acids. The germline V gene encodes CDR1 SGHTA and CDR2 FQGTGA. V dropped 1 base and J dropped 6; count of bases not matched to a gene: 8. This chain's CDR3 is CASSLMLGQGANEQFF. The CDR3 DNA reads as TGTGCCAGCAGCTTAATGTTGGGGCAGGGGGCCAATGAGCAGTTCTTC.

V gene TRBV4-2 combines with J gene TRBJ2-5; D gene ambiguous. V lost 0 bases and J 2 bases, leaving 19 bases between the germline ends. This CDR3 has 18 amino acids. Germline V lookup: CDR1 LGHNA, CDR2 YNFKEQ. The CDR3 DNA reads TGTGCCAGCAGCCAAGACCTATATAACTCCCGAGTACAAGAGACCCAGTACTTC. It specifies CASSQDLYNSRVQETQYF.

The chain combines TRBV11-2 with TRBJ2-5; 10 bases map to TRBD2. This CDR3 has 16 residues. The J segment lost 6 bases and the V segment lost 1 base, leaving 8 bases of the junction unmatched. CDR1 SGHAT and CDR2 FQNNGV come from the germline V gene. The CDR3 here is CASSLVPSGSIKTQYF. The CDR3 DNA is TGTGCCAGCAGCTTAGTCCCTAGCGGGAGTATAAAGACCCAGTACTTC.